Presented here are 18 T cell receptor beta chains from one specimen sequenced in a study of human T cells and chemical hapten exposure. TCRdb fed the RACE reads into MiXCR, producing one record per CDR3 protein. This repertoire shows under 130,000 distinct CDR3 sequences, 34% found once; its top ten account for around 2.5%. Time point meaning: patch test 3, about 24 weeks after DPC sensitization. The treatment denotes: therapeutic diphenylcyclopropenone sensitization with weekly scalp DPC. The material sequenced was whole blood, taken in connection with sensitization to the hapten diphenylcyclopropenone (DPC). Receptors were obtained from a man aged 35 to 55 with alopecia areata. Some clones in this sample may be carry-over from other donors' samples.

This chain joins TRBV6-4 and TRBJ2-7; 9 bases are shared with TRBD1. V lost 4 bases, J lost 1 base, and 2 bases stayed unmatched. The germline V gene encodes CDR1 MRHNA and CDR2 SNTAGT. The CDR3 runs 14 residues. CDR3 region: CASSVDRGSYEQYV. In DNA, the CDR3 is TGTGCCAGCAGTGTAGACAGGGGGTCCTACGAGCAGTACGTC.

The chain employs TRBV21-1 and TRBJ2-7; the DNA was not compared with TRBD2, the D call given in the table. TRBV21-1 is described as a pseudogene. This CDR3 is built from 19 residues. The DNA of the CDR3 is TGTGCCAGCAGCAAAGATTCACTAGCGGGTGTCCCGCCTTACGTCCAGCAGTACGTC. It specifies CASSKDSLAGVPPYVQQYV.

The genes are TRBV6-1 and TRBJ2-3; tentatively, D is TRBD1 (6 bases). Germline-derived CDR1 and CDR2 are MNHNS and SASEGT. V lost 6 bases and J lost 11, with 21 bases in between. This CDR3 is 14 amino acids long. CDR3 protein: CASRTGYQSSGQYF. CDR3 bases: TGTGCCAGCAGAACAGGGTACCAGTCCTCGGGGCAGTATTTT.

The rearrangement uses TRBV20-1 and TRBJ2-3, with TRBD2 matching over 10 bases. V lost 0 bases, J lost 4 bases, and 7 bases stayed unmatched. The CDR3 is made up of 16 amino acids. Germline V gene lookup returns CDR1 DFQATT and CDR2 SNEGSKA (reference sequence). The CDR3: CSAREIAGGYADTQYF. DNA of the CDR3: TGCAGTGCTAGAGAGATAGCGGGAGGTTACGCAGATACGCAGTATTTT.

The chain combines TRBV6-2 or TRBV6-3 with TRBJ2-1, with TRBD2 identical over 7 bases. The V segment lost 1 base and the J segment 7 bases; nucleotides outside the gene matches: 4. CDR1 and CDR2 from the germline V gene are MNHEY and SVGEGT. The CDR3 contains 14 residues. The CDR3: CASSYWREWNEQFF. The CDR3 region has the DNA TGTGCCAGCAGTTACTGGCGGGAGTGGAATGAGCAGTTCTTC.

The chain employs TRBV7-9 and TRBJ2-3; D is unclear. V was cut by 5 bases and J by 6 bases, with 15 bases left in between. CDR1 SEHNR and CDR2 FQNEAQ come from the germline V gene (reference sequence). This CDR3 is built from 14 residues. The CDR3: CASSPPTFADTQYF. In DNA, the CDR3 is TGTGCCAGCAGCCCCCCTACGTTCGCGGATACGCAGTATTTT. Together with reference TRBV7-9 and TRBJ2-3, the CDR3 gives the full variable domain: DTGVSQNPRHKITKRGQNVTFRCDPISEHNRLYWYRQTLGQGPEFLTYFQNEAQLEKSRLLSDRFSAERPKGSFSTLEIQRTEQGDSAMYLCASSPPTFADTQYFGPGTRLTVL.

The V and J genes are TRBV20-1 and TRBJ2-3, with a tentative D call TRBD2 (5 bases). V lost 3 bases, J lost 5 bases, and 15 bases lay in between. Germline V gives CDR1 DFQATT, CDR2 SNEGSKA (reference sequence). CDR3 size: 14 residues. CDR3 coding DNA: TGCAGTGCTAGTAAGGTTAGCGATCAAGATACGCAGTATTTT. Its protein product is CSASKVSDQDTQYF.

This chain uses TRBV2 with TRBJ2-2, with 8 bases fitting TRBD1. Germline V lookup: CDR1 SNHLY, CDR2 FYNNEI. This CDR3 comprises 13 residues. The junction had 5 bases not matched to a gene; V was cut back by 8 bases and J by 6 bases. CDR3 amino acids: CASRTGNAGELFF. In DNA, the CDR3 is TGTGCCAGCCGGACAGGGAATGCCGGGGAGCTGTTTTTT.

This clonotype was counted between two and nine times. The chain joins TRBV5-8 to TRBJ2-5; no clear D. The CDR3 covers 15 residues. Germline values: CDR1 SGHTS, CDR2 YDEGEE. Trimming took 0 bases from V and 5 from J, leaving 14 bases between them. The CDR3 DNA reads TGTGCCAGCAGCTTGGGCAGGCCGAGAGGCGAGACCCAGTACTTC. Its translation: CASSLGRPRGETQYF. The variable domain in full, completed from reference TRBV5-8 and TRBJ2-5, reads EAGVTQSPTHLIKTRGQQATLRCSPISGHTSVYWYQQALGLGLQFLLWYDEGEERNRGNFPPRFSGRQFPNYSSELNVNALELEDSALYLCASSLGRPRGETQYFGPGTRLLVL.

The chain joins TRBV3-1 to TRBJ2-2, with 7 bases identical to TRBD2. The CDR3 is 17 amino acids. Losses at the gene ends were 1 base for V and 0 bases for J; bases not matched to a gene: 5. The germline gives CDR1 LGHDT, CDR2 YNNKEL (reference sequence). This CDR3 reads CASSQVRAGANTGELFF. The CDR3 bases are TGTGCCAGCAGCCAAGTCCGTGCGGGAGCGAACACCGGGGAGCTGTTTTTT.

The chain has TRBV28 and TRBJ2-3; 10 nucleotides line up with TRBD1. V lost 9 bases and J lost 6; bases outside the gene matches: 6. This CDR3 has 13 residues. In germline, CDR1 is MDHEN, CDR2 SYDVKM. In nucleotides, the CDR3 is TGTGCCAGTGGGACAGGGGCTGGGGATACGCAGTATTTT. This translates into CASGTGAGDTQYF.

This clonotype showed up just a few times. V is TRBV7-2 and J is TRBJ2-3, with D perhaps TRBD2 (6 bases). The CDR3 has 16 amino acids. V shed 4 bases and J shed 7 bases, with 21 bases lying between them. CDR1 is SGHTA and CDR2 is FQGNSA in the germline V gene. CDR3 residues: CASSSLRELGGNTQYF. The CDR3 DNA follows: TGTGCCAGCAGCTCTCTCCGAGAGTTGGGAGGAAATACGCAGTATTTT. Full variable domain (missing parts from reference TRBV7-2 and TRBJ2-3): GAGVSQSPSNKVTEKGKDVELRCDPISGHTALYWYRQSLGQGLEFLIYFQGNSAPDKSGLPSDRFSAERTGGSVSTLTIQRTQQEDSAVYLCASSSLRELGGNTQYFGPGTRLTVL.

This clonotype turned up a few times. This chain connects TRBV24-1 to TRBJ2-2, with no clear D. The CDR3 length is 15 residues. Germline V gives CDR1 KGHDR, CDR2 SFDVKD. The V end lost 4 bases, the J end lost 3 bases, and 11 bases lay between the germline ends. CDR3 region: CATSDQRGYTGELFF. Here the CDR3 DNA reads TGTGCCACCAGTGACCAACGCGGTTACACCGGGGAGCTGTTTTTT.

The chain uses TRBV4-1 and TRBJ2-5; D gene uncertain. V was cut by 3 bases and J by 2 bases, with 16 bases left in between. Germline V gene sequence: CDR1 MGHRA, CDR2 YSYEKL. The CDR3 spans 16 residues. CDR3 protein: CASSHPSRVVQETQYF. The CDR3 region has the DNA TGCGCCAGCAGCCACCCCTCCCGAGTGGTTCAAGAGACCCAGTACTTC.

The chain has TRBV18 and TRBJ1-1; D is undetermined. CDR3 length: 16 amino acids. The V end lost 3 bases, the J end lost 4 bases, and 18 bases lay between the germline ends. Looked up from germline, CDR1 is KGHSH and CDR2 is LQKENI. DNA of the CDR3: TGTGCCAGCTCACCCGCAGAGGTAGGGAGCGGCACTGAAGCTTTCTTT. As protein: CASSPAEVGSGTEAFF.

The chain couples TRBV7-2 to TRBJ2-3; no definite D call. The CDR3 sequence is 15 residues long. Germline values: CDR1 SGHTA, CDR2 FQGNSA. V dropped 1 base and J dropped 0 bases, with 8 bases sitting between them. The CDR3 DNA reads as TGTGCCAGCAGCTTAGGATACAGAAGCACAGATACGCAGTATTTT. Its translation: CASSLGYRSTDTQYF.

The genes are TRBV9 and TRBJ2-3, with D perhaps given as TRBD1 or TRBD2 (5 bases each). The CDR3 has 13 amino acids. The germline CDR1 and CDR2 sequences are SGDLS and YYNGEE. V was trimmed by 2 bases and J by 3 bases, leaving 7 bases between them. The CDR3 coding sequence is TGTGCCAGCAGCGTGGGGGATACAGATACGCAGTATTTT. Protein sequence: CASSVGDTDTQYF.

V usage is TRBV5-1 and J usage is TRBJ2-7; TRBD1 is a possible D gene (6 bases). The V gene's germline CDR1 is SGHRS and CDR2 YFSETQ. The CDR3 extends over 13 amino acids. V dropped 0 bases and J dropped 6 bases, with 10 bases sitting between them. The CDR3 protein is CASSLVTTGEQYF. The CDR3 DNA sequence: TGCGCCAGCAGCTTGGTTACGACAGGCGAGCAGTACTTC. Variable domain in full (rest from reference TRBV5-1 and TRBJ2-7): KAGVTQTPRYLIKTRGQQVTLSCSPISGHRSVSWYQQTPGQGLQFLFEYFSETQRNKGNFPGRFSGRQFSNSRSEMNVSTLELGDSALYLCASSLVTTGEQYFGPGTRLTVT.